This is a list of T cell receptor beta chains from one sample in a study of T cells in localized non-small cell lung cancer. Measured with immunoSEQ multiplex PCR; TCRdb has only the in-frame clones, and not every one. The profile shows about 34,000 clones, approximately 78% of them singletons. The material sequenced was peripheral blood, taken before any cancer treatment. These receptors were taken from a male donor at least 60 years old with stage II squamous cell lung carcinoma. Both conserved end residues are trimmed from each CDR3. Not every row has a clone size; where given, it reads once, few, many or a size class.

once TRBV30 AWTWGRGFDGYT
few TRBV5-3 ARSATGPGQGAHEETQY
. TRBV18 ASSPGDVTPLH
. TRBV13 ASSSPPGTEMNTEAF
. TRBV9 ASESGAEGYGYT
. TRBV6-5 ASTIMPGADTEAF
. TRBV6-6 ASSPTGPYYEQY
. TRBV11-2 ASSFRPLDSLY
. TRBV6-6 ASSYSRRMNTEAF
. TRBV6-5 ASGWTGAHTEAF
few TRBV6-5 ASGTGIPMKQPQH
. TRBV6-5 ASSLDRNNEQF
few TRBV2 ASSGSGTEAF
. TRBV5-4 ASSSYNEQF
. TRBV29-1 SVVPWGHQYEQY
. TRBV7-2 ASSLPGRYEQY
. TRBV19 ASTSGGSTDTQY
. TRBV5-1 ASSARDLHSYEQY
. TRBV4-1 ASSQDQIGKRSQH
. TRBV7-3 ASRTANTGELF
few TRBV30 AWSVSAEAF
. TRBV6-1 ASSEAGLRTTQY
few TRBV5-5 ASSPDSTEAF
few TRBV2 ASSGGQVNTEAF
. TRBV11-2 ASSLVVVMNTEAF
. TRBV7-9 ASSEQGSNEKLF
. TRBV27 ASSYIGGDSIYGYT
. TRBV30 AWSHFLGQGTGELF
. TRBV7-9 AGLTGLENEQF
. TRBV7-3 ASSPHDPSNQPQH
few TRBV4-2 ASSQDRDVTYSGYT
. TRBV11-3 ASSRDGTTSNEQF
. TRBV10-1 ASSPDGGQGTYEQY
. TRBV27 ASSSRSTGELF
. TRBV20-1 SASGETEAF
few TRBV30 AWSRDSGSGNTIY
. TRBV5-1 ASTEGAGSSGNTIY
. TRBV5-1 ASSFGRAGTSYNEQF
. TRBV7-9 ASSLGTGGFYGYT
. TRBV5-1 ASSSLSGNTGELF
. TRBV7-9 AGNSGKGENYGYT
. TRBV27 ASSFRGRADYEQY
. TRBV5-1 ASSRVGGSGNTIY
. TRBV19 ASSAPDRVLN
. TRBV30 AWSETGNQPQH
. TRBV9 ASSVPGAPLH
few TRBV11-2 ASSSDRGNTIY
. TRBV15 ATSVPTSNEQF
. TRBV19 ASSASGTSLPETQY
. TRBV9 ASSVEGAGGLDTQY
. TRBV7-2 ASSFPRQGINEKLF
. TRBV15 ATSRDRRSRGEAF
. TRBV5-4 ASSPRATQETQY
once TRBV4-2 ASSQEGTGAF
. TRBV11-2 ASSPGGLASGFSGELF
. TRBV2 ASSEWGRPEQY
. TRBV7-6 ASSLGLAGGASSYEQY
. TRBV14 ASSSIGRGIYEQY
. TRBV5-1 ASNSLTGLNEKLF